This TCR beta chain was found in a study of early T cells in non-severe SARS-CoV-2 infection. Study-wide findings and caveats: Missing private and CD4 specificities, VDJdb matching favored anti-spike CD8 responses.

V was shortened by 6 bases and J by 3 bases, with 11 bases between the two germline ends. The CDR3 consists of 12 residues. Per the germline V gene, CDR1 is DFQATT and CDR2 is SNEGSKA (reference sequence). From the 5' RACE reads, TCRdb called clonotypes with MiXCR, one entry per CDR3 protein. The table includes roughly 88,000 distinct CDR3 sequences, 12% to 15% detected once. To note about this clonotype: Its specificity is unknown.

The V call is TRBV20-1, the J call TRBJ2-5, with a weak D call TRBD2 (6 bases). The sequence was obtained from an adult who was a healthcare worker with PCR-confirmed SARS-CoV-2 infection or an uninfected control (not recorded which). Material: whole blood. CDR3 nucleotide sequence: TGCAGTGCCACGACTAGGAAAGAGACCCAGTACTTC. Amino acids: CSATTRKETQYF.